This entry features one TCR beta chain sequence. Its antigen is currently unknown. The entry originates in a study of OX40 agonist ivuxolimab in advanced cancers. Broader study findings: Dose levels from 0.1 to 3.0 mg/kg saw CD4+ and CD8+ blood T cells expand clonally by week 6.

This CDR3 is built from 15 residues. Trimming took 1 base from V and 1 from J, leaving 5 bases between them. From germline, CDR1 is LNHNV and CDR2 YYDKDF (reference sequence). Here immunoSEQ multiplex PCR was the method, and the copy in TCRdb shows in-frame clones only, minus some. The sample contains around 25,000 clones, roughly 85% of which appear only once. The rearrangement links TRBV15 to TRBJ1-6; D is ambiguous. Material: CD4+ or CD8+ T cells sorted from blood, obtained in a trial of the OX40 agonist ivuxolimab. This TCR was recovered from an adult with an advanced solid tumor such as melanoma, head and neck, liver or kidney cancer. The CDR3 sequence is CATSRGLSYNSPLHF. As DNA, the CDR3 is TGTGCCACCAGCAGAGGGTTGTCCTATAATTCACCCCTCCACTTT.